This TCR beta chain was recorded in a study of T-cell memory formation after mild COVID-19. Study information: Largely donor-specific TCR clusters were found.

The TCR alpha and TCR beta cDNA libraries, bearing sample barcodes and UMIs, were generated by 5'RACE using constant-segment primers. TCRdb itself ran the 5' RACE reads through MiXCR, one entry per CDR3 protein. This table has 450,000 to 650,000 distinct CDR3 sequences, about 22% appearing once. This CDR3 is 13 amino acids long. The V gene end was trimmed by 6 bases and the J gene end by 3 bases; junction bases not matched to a gene: 5. This clonotype was counted many times. Its antigen is unknown. Study-wide points: Contracting CD4+ clones were located mainly in CM and EM, and CD8+ clones in EMRA. Among clones contracting day 15 to 85, CD4/CD8 was balanced, whereas later expanders leaned CD4+.

The chain uses TRBV12-3 or TRBV12-4 and TRBJ2-7; 7 bases match TRBD1. This sequence was found in an adult woman who had mild COVID-19 (a few samples of this study predate the infection). Cell type and time point are not known. Sequenced input: PBMCs or a T cell subset sorted from them (not recorded which). CDR3 region: CASRGRQGYEQYF. In DNA form, the CDR3 reads TGTGCCAGCAGGGGTAGACAGGGCTACGAGCAGTACTTC.